The TCR beta chain under discussion was sequenced for a study of blood T cell repertoires in COVID-19. Study-wide background: From T cells, B-cell-depleted T cells, or PBMCs came the material, which was cDNA or gDNA.

Only in-frame clones appear in the TCRdb table, and some are missing; sequencing was by immunoSEQ multiplex PCR. The sample has some 350,000 clones; around 92% are singletons. Seattle patients were enrolled during active infection and followed longitudinally. Trimming shortened V by 6 bases and J by 4 bases, and 7 bases separated the two germline ends. This CDR3 has 12 residues. CDR1 is MDHEN, CDR2 SYDVKM, per germline. The TCR was taken from a woman aged 25 to 39 with COVID-19, enrolled during active disease. The sequenced material came from peripheral blood. The chain recombines TRBV28 with TRBJ1-5; D uncertain. This chain's CDR3 is CASSLANQPQHF. Here the CDR3 DNA reads TGTGCCAGCAGCCTTGCGAATCAGCCCCAGCATTTT. The full variable domain, completed using reference TRBV28 and TRBJ1-5, is DVKVTQSSRYLVKRTGEKVFLECVQDMDHENMFWYRQDPGLGLRLIYFSYDVKMKEKGDIPEGYSVSREKKERFSLILESASTNQTSMYLCASSLANQPQHFGDGTRLSIL.